The source of this TCR beta chain is a study of shared clonotypes between healthy human individuals. Turning to the study itself: The donor pool was made up of a couple of women and a few men aged 18 to 49. Overall study results and limits: Between several donors, naive CD4 clonotypes were shared at a level of around 5.2%. The authors expected sequencing depth to affect clonotype sharing among donors.

TCRdb's table, derived via immunoSEQ multiplex PCR, lists solely in-frame clones and lacks some. Of 550,000 to 800,000 clones listed, around 72% were seen once; the top ten hold around 1.6%. Trimming at V came to 2 bases and at J to 6 bases, leaving 10 bases not matched to a gene. The CDR3 contains 17 residues. Germline V gene data show CDR1 as MGHDK and CDR2 as SYGVNS. As for this clone: Its antigen is not identified.

All the donors were Caucasian adults who lived in Nashville, Tennessee. This receptor was taken from a woman in her 30s in good health. The sequencing sample was made of memory CD4+ T cells sorted from blood. Regarding subset: CD45RA-negative fraction. The chain recombines TRBV25-1 with TRBJ2-1; TRBD1 matches 10 bases. The CDR3 spells CASSEPKGTGALNEQFF. In DNA, the CDR3 is TGTGCCAGCAGTGAACCTAAAGGGACAGGGGCCCTCAATGAGCAGTTCTTC. Variable domain in full (rest from reference TRBV25-1 and TRBJ2-1): EADIYQTPRYLVIGTGKKITLECSQTMGHDKMYWYQQDPGMELHLIHYSYGVNSTEKGDLSSESTVSRIRTEHFPLTLESARPSHTSQYLCASSEPKGTGALNEQFFGPGTRLTVL.